This T cell receptor beta chain is from a study of blood T cell repertoires in COVID-19. For the study at large: Sources were T cells, B-cell-depleted T cells, or PBMCs; the material itself was cDNA or gDNA.

In the authors' workflow: By means of reference gene primer amplification, nucleated cell counts were estimated. Libraries were prepared by immunoSEQ multiplex PCR; TCRdb keeps only in-frame clonotypes and omits some of them. D and trimming come from the DNA, and the V and J calls and clone size come from that table. The table has 150,000 to 200,000 clones, more than 80% seen once. The germline gives CDR1 WNHNN, CDR2 SYGVQD (reference sequence). CDR3 length: 14 residues. The junction had 4 bases not matched to a gene; V was cut back by 5 bases and J by 2 bases. A single count supports this clone. The clonotype originates from a human donor in a cohort sampled during active COVID-19. The chain recombines TRBV10-1 with TRBJ2-5; 8 bases are a match to TRBD1. The sample comprised peripheral blood. CDR3 nucleotides: TGCGCCAGCAGTCGACAGGGGCGGCAAGAGACCCAGTACTTC. Amino acids: CASSRQGRQETQYF.